One and the same sample provided the 24 T cell receptor beta chains below, sequenced in a study of T-cell reconstitution after alpha-beta-depleted transplantation in children. For TCRbeta, the library was prepared with unique molecular identifiers. Each CDR3 protein is one row after TCRdb ran MiXCR on the PCR reads. The data contain 700,000 or so distinct CDR3 sequences, under 15% of them singletons. This sample comprised PBMCs, obtained before TCRalphabeta/CD19-depleted stem cell transplant. The receptors shown here come from a girl aged 2 to 10 with congenital amegakaryocytic thrombocytopenia, due to receive a stem cell transplant.

This clonotype was counted only a few times. This chain uses TRBV19 with TRBJ1-5; D gene ambiguous. CDR1 is LNHDA and CDR2 is SQIVND in the germline V gene (reference sequence). The CDR3 is 14 amino acids. Trimming took 7 bases from V and 0 from J, leaving 10 bases between them. The CDR3 region is CASMGSYSNQPQHF. DNA for the CDR3: TGTGCCAGTATGGGAAGCTATAGCAATCAGCCCCAGCATTTT.

The chain employs TRBV29-1 and TRBJ2-1; 8 bases map to TRBD2. CDR3 size: 14 residues. The germline gives CDR1 SQVTM, CDR2 ANQGSEA. The trim removed 3 bases at V and 4 bases at J, leaving 5 bases unmatched. The CDR3 loop reads CSVDETSDYNEQFF. The CDR3 bases are TGCAGCGTTGACGAGACTAGCGATTACAATGAGCAGTTCTTC.

The chain links TRBV11-1 to TRBJ2-6, with D perhaps TRBD2 (5 bases). Germline CDR1 reads SGHAT; CDR2 reads FQDESV (reference sequence). V dropped 2 bases and J dropped 1 base, with 18 bases sitting between them. This CDR3 is built from 19 residues. The CDR3 region has the DNA TGTGCCAGCAGCTTAAATTGGTTAGAGGGTCGATCTGGGGCCAACGTCCTGACTTTC. Translating gives CASSLNWLEGRSGANVLTF.

J is TRBJ2-5 and V is TRBV6-5; D not resolved. Trimming shortened V by 0 bases and J by 5 bases, and 7 bases separated the two germline ends. CDR3 length: 13 amino acids. The germline CDR1 and CDR2 sequences are MNHEY and SVGAGI. As DNA, the CDR3 is TGTGCCAGCAGTTACTCGTACGAGGAGACCCAGTACTTC. This gives the protein CASSYSYEETQYF.

This clonotype was seen at least ten times. J is TRBJ2-5 and V is TRBV10-3; D is unresolved. Germline V gives CDR1 ENHRY, CDR2 SYGVKD. CDR3 length: 14 amino acids. V was clipped by 6 bases and J by 4 bases, with 15 bases between them. In DNA form, the CDR3 reads TGTGCCATCAGGGACCTTGGTTCAGGAGAGACCCAGTACTTC. Amino acids: CAIRDLGSGETQYF.

As to this clonotype: An end of the junction differs from the germline gene, which may be a read error. This chain links TRBV29-1 with TRBJ2-1, with D unresolved. This CDR3 has 12 amino acids. The germline V gene has CDR1 SQVTM and CDR2 ANQGSEA. CDR3: CRVQMAYNEQFF. Here the CDR3 DNA reads TGCCGCGTTCAAATGGCTTACAATGAGCAGTTCTTC.

This clonotype occurred many times. This chain uses TRBV5-4 with TRBJ2-3; weak D call: TRBD1 (5 bases). CDR3 length equals 15 residues. The V end lost 2 bases, the J end lost 0 bases, and 10 bases lay between the germline ends. Germline V gene sequence: CDR1 SGHNT, CDR2 YYREEE (reference sequence). In nucleotides, the CDR3 is TGTGCCAGCAGCTTCAGGGTCACTAGCACAGATACGCAGTATTTT. It encodes CASSFRVTSTDTQYF.

V usage is TRBV20-1 and J usage is TRBJ2-1; D possibly corresponds to TRBD1 (6 bases). V was trimmed by 3 bases and J by 0 bases, leaving 24 bases between them. The length of the CDR3 is 19 residues. The V gene's germline CDR1 is DFQATT and CDR2 SNEGSKA (reference sequence). The CDR3 protein is CSASPTGSLAPGSYNEQFF. In DNA form, the CDR3 reads TGCAGTGCTAGCCCCACAGGGTCTCTAGCCCCAGGCTCCTACAATGAGCAGTTCTTC.

This clonotype was counted many times. The chain has TRBV20-1 and TRBJ1-5; no clear D. This CDR3 spans 12 amino acids. The V and J ends lost 4 bases and 0 bases respectively, with 4 bases between them. Germline CDR1 is DFQATT and CDR2 is SNEGSKA (reference sequence). CDR3 coding DNA: TGCAGTGCTATTAATAGCAATCAGCCCCAGCATTTT. This encodes CSAINSNQPQHF.

This chain joins TRBV21-1 and TRBJ2-2; the tabulated D call, TRBD2, remains unverified against the DNA. TRBV21-1 corresponds to a pseudogene. The CDR3 sequence is 16 residues long. For the CDR3, the DNA is TGTGCCAGCAGCGGGACTAGCGGGAAAGTGACCGGGGAGCTGTTTTTT. It translates to CASSGTSGKVTGELFF.

This clonotype was seen more than once but under ten times. V gene TRBV5-1 combines with J gene TRBJ2-1; TRBD2 is a possible D gene (7 bases). The CDR3 sequence is 14 residues long. The germline V and J ends were trimmed by 0 bases and 10 bases, with 14 bases remaining between them. Germline V gene lookup returns CDR1 SGHRS and CDR2 YFSETQ. CDR3 coding DNA: TGCGCCAGCAGCTTGGTAAGCGCGGGGGCCGAGCAGTTCTTC. It is translated as CASSLVSAGAEQFF.

This clonotype was seen repeatedly, ten times or more. The chain uses TRBV28 and TRBJ2-1, with D possibly being TRBD1 (5 bases). CDR1 and CDR2 from the germline V gene are MDHEN and SYDVKM. The CDR3 has 14 residues. V was trimmed by 6 bases and J by 6 bases, leaving 15 bases between them. The CDR3 protein is CASSSSGIGNEQFF. CDR3 in DNA: TGTGCCAGCAGCTCCTCAGGGATCGGCAATGAGCAGTTCTTC.

This clonotype has a handful of counts. V and J are TRBV20-1 and TRBJ1-5; possibly TRBD1 for D (5 bases). From germline, CDR1 is DFQATT and CDR2 SNEGSKA (reference sequence). The CDR3 is 13 amino acids. Deletions cut 6 bases from V and 1 base from J, with 10 bases between. CDR3 in amino acids: CSAGGSSNQPQHF. CDR3 bases: TGCAGTGCCGGGGGGTCAAGCAATCAGCCCCAGCATTTT.

This clonotype was observed a handful of times. This chain uses TRBV5-6 with TRBJ2-3; 7 bases are a match to TRBD2. V shed 4 bases, J shed 6 bases, and the junction held 17 bases outside the gene matches. The length of the CDR3 is 17 residues. Germline V gene data show CDR1 as SGHDT and CDR2 as YYEEEE. The CDR3 is CASSLPELASPRDTQYF. For the CDR3, the DNA is TGTGCCAGCAGCCTCCCCGAACTAGCGAGCCCCAGGGATACGCAGTATTTT.

This clonotype was seen repeatedly, ten times or more. This CDR3 reads CASSPTQGAHQPQHF. In DNA form, the CDR3 reads TGTGCCAGCAGTCCGACACAGGGAGCTCATCAGCCCCAGCATTTT. This chain links TRBV12-3 or TRBV12-4 with TRBJ1-5; D is perhaps TRBD1 (6 bases). The length of the CDR3 is 15 residues. V gave up 5 bases and J gave up 5 bases, with 16 bases separating them.

This clonotype was detected only a few times. The V call is TRBV20-1, the J call TRBJ2-1, with D possibly TRBD1 on 6 matching bases. The CDR3 consists of 15 residues. Trimming shortened V by 2 bases and J by 4 bases, and 15 bases separated the two germline ends. Germline V gene sequence: CDR1 DFQATT, CDR2 SNEGSKA (reference sequence). The CDR3 reads CSARSPGQVYNEQFF. The CDR3 bases are TGCAGTGCTAGAAGTCCGGGACAAGTTTACAATGAGCAGTTCTTC.

This clonotype was counted between two and nine times. This chain uses TRBV3-1 with TRBJ2-7; D unclear. With 1 base removed from V and 1 base from J, the gap between germline ends came to 14 bases. CDR3 length equals 16 residues. CDR1 is LGHDT and CDR2 is YNNKEL in the germline V gene (reference sequence). The CDR3 DNA is TGTGCCAGCAGCCAAGTTCTATCGGCTGTGTCCTACGAGCAGTACTTC. Residues: CASSQVLSAVSYEQYF.

This clonotype was recorded a few times. This chain connects TRBV11-2 to TRBJ2-1, with 9 bases matching TRBD2. Germline loops: CDR1 SGHAT, CDR2 FQNNGV. Unmatched junction bases numbered 18, after V lost 5 bases and J lost 7 bases. The CDR3 has 18 residues. CDR3 DNA sequence: TGTGCCAGCAGCCTCCAACCGGCTAGCGGGACACGGGGGAATGAGCAGTTCTTC. Translated: CASSLQPASGTRGNEQFF.

The sample holds many counts of this clonotype. The gene calls are TRBV7-9 and TRBJ1-1; TRBD1 aligns across 9 bases. CDR1 and CDR2 (germline): SEHNR, FQNEAQ (reference sequence). After removal of 5 bases from V and 1 base from J, the junction contained 8 bases not matched to a gene. The length of the CDR3 is 16 residues. CDR3 region: CASSTRTGQGNTEAFF. The CDR3, as DNA: TGTGCCAGCAGCACCAGGACGGGACAGGGGAACACTGAAGCTTTCTTT. The full variable domain, rest sourced from reference TRBV7-9 and TRBJ1-1, is DTGVSQNPRHKITKRGQNVTFRCDPISEHNRLYWYRQTLGQGPEFLTYFQNEAQLEKSRLLSDRFSAERPKGSFSTLEIQRTEQGDSAMYLCASSTRTGQGNTEAFFGQGTRLTVV.

The chain is built from TRBV3-1 and TRBJ2-1; 12 positions match TRBD2. V lost 4 bases to trimming and J lost 6 bases; unmatched junction nucleotides: 7. CDR3 size: 16 residues. Looked up from germline, CDR1 is LGHDT and CDR2 is YNNKEL (reference sequence). CDR3 sequence: CASSPKLAGGPNEQFF. The CDR3 DNA follows: TGTGCCAGCAGCCCAAAACTAGCGGGAGGCCCCAATGAGCAGTTCTTC.

The chain is built from TRBV28 and TRBJ2-3; 9 bases agree with TRBD2. The CDR3 sequence is 16 residues long. CDR1 is MDHEN, CDR2 SYDVKM, per germline. Trimming took 6 bases from V and 4 from J; bases not matched to a gene: 11. CDR3 sequence (DNA): TGTGCCAGCAGCCAACCCCTCGCGGGAGGGCCAGATACGCAGTATTTT. As protein: CASSQPLAGGPDTQYF.

The sample holds many counts of this clonotype. The chain carries TRBV12-3 or TRBV12-4 and TRBJ2-5; TRBD1 matches 7 bases. The CDR3 has 19 amino acids. Trimming at V came to 3 bases and at J to 2 bases, leaving 18 bases not matched to a gene. This chain's CDR3 is CASSFGTAELPSGQETQYF. The CDR3 DNA reads as TGTGCCAGCAGTTTCGGGACAGCCGAGCTCCCGAGTGGGCAAGAGACCCAGTACTTC.

This clonotype was detected many times. This rearrangement joins TRBV5-1 to TRBJ2-2, with TRBD1 identical over 9 bases. The CDR3 loop spans 14 amino acids. Germline values: CDR1 SGHRS, CDR2 YFSETQ. Germline trimming cut 4 bases from V and 10 bases from J; bases unmatched to any gene: 8. Written as DNA, the CDR3 is TGCGCCAGCAGCCCATGGACAGGGGCGAAGGAGCTGTTTTTT. The encoded protein is CASSPWTGAKELFF.

This CDR3 is CASSRTDDYEQYF. DNA for the CDR3: TGTGCCAGCAGCAGGACAGATGACTACGAGCAGTACTTC. The chain employs TRBV6-6 and TRBJ2-7, with a weak D call TRBD1 (6 bases). Germline V gives CDR1 MNHNY, CDR2 SVGAGI (reference sequence). Trimming left V 6 bases short and J 3 bases short, with 12 bases between. This CDR3 is built from 13 residues.